These 14 T cell receptor beta chains originate from one sample sequenced in a study of somatic mutations in cytotoxic T cells in rheumatoid arthritis. Some clones are missing from TCRdb's copy, which holds only in-frame ones; the method was immunoSEQ multiplex PCR. In the table there are about 15,000 clones, just under 75% of which are singletons. Sequenced input: CD8+ T cells sorted from blood. Receptors originate from an adult with rheumatoid arthritis.

J is TRBJ1-1 and V is TRBV11-3, with D hard to call. Trimming cost V 1 base and J 1 base, with 4 bases left between them. In germline, CDR1 is SGHNT, CDR2 YENEEA. The CDR3 runs to 13 residues. In DNA, the CDR3 is TGTGCCAGCAGCTTAGGGAGGAACACTGAAGCTTTCTTT. Protein sequence: CASSLGRNTEAFF.

The chain carries TRBV6-5 and TRBJ2-7, with TRBD2 as a possible D gene (5 bases). V lost 0 bases and J lost 4, with 10 bases in between. Looked up from germline, CDR1 is MNHEY and CDR2 is SVGAGI. The CDR3 is 14 residues long. CDR3 amino acids: CASSYSEDEYEQYF. For the CDR3, the DNA is TGTGCCAGCAGTTACTCGGAGGACGAATACGAGCAGTACTTC.

This chain connects TRBV7-2 to TRBJ1-3; D perhaps matches TRBD1 (5 bases). CDR3 length: 15 residues. Germline V gives CDR1 SGHTA, CDR2 FQGNSA. V was trimmed by 6 bases and J by 0 bases, leaving 12 bases between them. CDR3: CASSWDLSSGNTIYF. The CDR3 region has the DNA TGTGCCAGCAGTTGGGACTTGAGCTCTGGAAACACCATATATTTT.

The J gene is TRBJ2-3, the V gene TRBV6-5; D perhaps matches TRBD2 (5 bases). The CDR3 length is 15 residues. V was clipped by 2 bases and J by 4 bases, with 13 bases between them. The germline V gene has CDR1 MNHEY and CDR2 SVGAGI. CDR3 sequence (DNA): TGTGCCAGCAGTTACGCCGAGGGATTTCCAGATACGCAGTATTTT. Protein sequence: CASSYAEGFPDTQYF.

This clone was seen only once. The chain links TRBV2 to TRBJ2-7; the match to TRBD1 covers 7 bases. This CDR3 spans 16 amino acids. After removal of 3 bases from V and 4 bases from J, the junction contained 12 bases not matched to a gene. CDR1 and CDR2 from the germline V gene are SNHLY and FYNNEI. The CDR3 is CASSDPLTGRTYEQYF. CDR3 in DNA: TGTGCCAGCAGTGACCCGTTGACAGGGAGAACTTACGAGCAGTACTTC.

The chain recombines TRBV15 with TRBJ1-5; TRBD1 matches 9 bases. J gave up 0 bases and V 4 bases, and 7 bases lay outside the gene matches. This CDR3 has 17 amino acids. Germline V gene data show CDR1 as LNHNV and CDR2 as YYDKDF (reference sequence). CDR3 nucleotides: TGTGCCACCAGCAATCCGGGACAGGGATATAGCAATCAGCCCCAGCATTTT. Its protein is CATSNPGQGYSNQPQHF.

The sample holds one count of this clone. The J gene is TRBJ2-5, the V gene TRBV10-3; TRBD1 agrees at 7 bases. This CDR3 is built from 12 residues. Germline CDR1 and CDR2: ENHRY and SYGVKD. With 8 bases clipped from V and 0 bases from J, the junction kept 0 bases outside the gene matches. CDR3 bases: TGTGCCATCGGGACAGACCAAGAGACCCAGTACTTC. Protein product: CAIGTDQETQYF.

As to this clone: Relative to the germline gene, one junction end is altered; a read error may explain this. This sample also contains other DNA sequences that code for the same CDR3. The gene calls are TRBV19 and TRBJ1-5; D is perhaps TRBD1 (5 bases). Per germline, CDR1 LNHDA and CDR2 SQIVND (reference sequence). The CDR3 is 14 amino acids. CDR3 sequence reads: CASSIRDSNQPQHF. Written as DNA, the CDR3 is TGTGCTAGTAGTATAAGGGACAGCAATCAGCCCCAGCATTTT.

This clone was recorded a few times. Compared with germline, one end of the junction differs, possibly owing to a read error. The rearrangement links TRBV10-1 to TRBJ1-5; 10 bases agree with TRBD1. The CDR3 runs to 15 residues. Germline CDR1 is WNHNN and CDR2 is SYGVQD (reference sequence). The CDR3 loop is CATSGGQGKGQPQHF. For the CDR3, the DNA is TGCGCCACCAGTGGGGGACAGGGGAAAGGTCAGCCCCAGCATTTT.

The J gene is TRBJ2-4, the V gene TRBV27; TRBD1 matches at 9 bases. Germline V gene data show CDR1 as MNHEY and CDR2 as SMNVEV (reference sequence). Trimming took 6 bases from V and 15 from J; bases not matched to a gene: 9. The CDR3 loop spans 12 amino acids. The CDR3 spells CASSYTGGELYF. CDR3 sequence (DNA): TGTGCCAGCAGCTATACAGGGGGCGAGCTGTACTTC.

This CDR3 is CASSVTTTGELFF. In DNA, the CDR3 is TGTGCCAGCAGTGTAACGACCACCGGGGAGCTGTTTTTT. The chain employs TRBV6-4 and TRBJ2-2, with D unresolved. Between the trimmed V and J ends, which lost 4 bases and 4 bases, there was a span of 7 bases. The germline V gene has CDR1 MRHNA and CDR2 SNTAGT. This CDR3 is 13 amino acids long.

The chain links TRBV9 to TRBJ1-2; TRBD1 might be the D (6 bases). This CDR3 has 15 residues. The V end was cut by 4 bases, the J end by 1 base, with 14 bases between. Germline V gene data show CDR1 as SGDLS and CDR2 as YYNGEE. The CDR3 DNA sequence: TGTGCCAGCAGCCCCAGGGGTGACTTTAACTATGGCTACACCTTC. Amino acids: CASSPRGDFNYGYTF. The full variable domain, with the rest looked up from reference TRBV9 and TRBJ1-2, is DSGVTQTPKHLITATGQRVTLRCSPRSGDLSVYWYQQSLDQGLQFLIQYYNGEERAKGNILERFSAQQFPDLHSELNLSSLELGDSALYFCASSPRGDFNYGYTFGSGTRLTVV.

This clone was seen more than once but under ten times. The chain has TRBV25-1 and TRBJ1-2; D gene ambiguous. Germline V gene sequence: CDR1 MGHDK, CDR2 SYGVNS. V was trimmed by 7 bases and J by 8 bases, leaving 17 bases between them. This CDR3 has 13 residues. The CDR3 spells CASTQSRAGGYTF. CDR3 coding DNA: TGTGCCAGCACCCAGTCCAGAGCTGGCGGCTACACCTTC.

This chain links TRBV6-5 with TRBJ2-7; 8 bases are a match to TRBD1. CDR1 is MNHEY, CDR2 SVGAGI, per germline. The CDR3 is 14 residues long. With 5 bases clipped from V and 2 bases from J, the junction kept 5 bases outside the gene matches. The CDR3 here is CASSIGQGPYEQYF. CDR3 DNA: TGTGCCAGCAGTATAGGACAGGGACCCTACGAGCAGTACTTC.